What follows describes a single T cell receptor (beta chain). This specimen belongs to a study of OX40 agonist ivuxolimab in advanced cancers. Clones were sequenced by immunoSEQ multiplex PCR, and TCRdb holds only the in-frame ones, with some missing. The sample has fewer than 130,000 clones, roughly 90% seen once. The TCR originated in an adult with an advanced solid tumor such as melanoma, head and neck, liver or kidney cancer. This sample comprised CD4+ or CD8+ T cells sorted from blood, obtained in a trial of the OX40 agonist ivuxolimab.

The CDR3 bases are TGCGCCAGCAGCCAAGATCCAGCGACACTATCTGGCTACACCTTC. Encoded protein: CASSQDPATLSGYTF. The genes are TRBV4-1 and TRBJ1-2; D gene ambiguous. The germline V and J ends were trimmed by 0 bases and 7 bases, with 15 bases remaining between them. The CDR3 loop spans 15 amino acids. The germline gives CDR1 MGHRA, CDR2 YSYEKL.